A selection of T cell receptor beta chains follows, all from one sample in a study of T cell responses to AZD1222 COVID-19 vaccine. Measured with immunoSEQ multiplex PCR; TCRdb has only the in-frame clones, and not every one. The sample has some 130,000 clones, 84% seen once. Sequencing was performed on peripheral blood, taken on day 0 of AZD1222 vaccination. Every receptor here comes from an adult in good health. CDR3s include the opening cysteine and the closing phenylalanine or tryptophan. The order of the fields is clone size, V gene, D gene, J gene, CDR3 length, CDR3 DNA, CDR3 protein. The D gene is left open where the match is weak. Clone sizes are given selectively: once, few, many, or a class where the clone is expanded.

.	TRBV6-6	.	TRBJ1-3	14	TGTGCCAGCAGTGGGGACCAAGCGGGAAACACCATATATTTT	CASSGDQAGNTIYF
.	TRBV6-1	.	TRBJ1-2	14	TGTGCCAGCAGTGAAGGTTTTACAGACTATGGCTACACCTTC	CASSEGFTDYGYTF
.	TRBV6-1	.	TRBJ1-2	14	TGTGCCAGCAGTGAAGGGGCAGCCAACTATGGCTACACCTTC	CASSEGAANYGYTF
once	TRBV7-9	.	TRBJ1-2	16	TGTGCCAGCAGCTTAGCAAGGACAGACTCTAACTATGGCTACACCTTC	CASSLARTDSNYGYTF
.	TRBV5-1	.	TRBJ1-2	14	TGCGCCAGCAGCTTGGATATGACACAGAGCGGCTACACCTTC	CASSLDMTQSGYTF
.	TRBV7-9	.	TRBJ2-7	12	TGTGCCAGCAGCTTTGGGGGGCGCGAGCAGTACTTC	CASSFGGREQYF
.	TRBV30	.	TRBJ2-7	13	TGTGCCTGGGGTGGGAACACCGGGTACGAGCAGTACTTC	CAWGGNTGYEQYF
.	TRBV6-6	TRBD1	TRBJ2-7	16	TGTGCCAGCAGTTTCTCCAGAGGGACAGAACCTTACGAGCAGTACTTC	CASSFSRGTEPYEQYF
.	TRBV3-1/TRBV3-2	TRBD1	TRBJ1-6	15	TGTGCCAGCAGCCAAGCGCAGGGACAGGGTTCACCCCTCCACTTT	CASSQAQGQGSPLHF
.	TRBV27	.	TRBJ1-6	17	TGTGCCAGCAGTTTTTTGGGTTTGGAGTCCAATAATTCACCCCTCCACTTT	CASSFLGLESNNSPLHF
.	TRBV5-4	TRBD1	TRBJ1-2	17	TGTGCCAGCAGCGCGGGACAGTTTTTAGTAGGTGACTATGGCTACACCTTC	CASSAGQFLVGDYGYTF
.	TRBV30	TRBD1	TRBJ1-2	15	TGTGCCTGGAGTGGGGGACGACAGGGGGTCTATGGCTACACCTTC	CAWSGGRQGVYGYTF
.	TRBV5-1	.	TRBJ1-6	15	TGCGCCAGCAGCTTGGAGGAGGGGAGATCTTCACCCCTCCACTTT	CASSLEEGRSSPLHF
.	TRBV2	.	TRBJ1-1	14	TGTGCCAGCAGTGGAGGGGGGGTCCCCCCTGGGGCTTTCTTT	CASSGGGVPPGAFF
.	TRBV7-9	.	TRBJ2-7	13	TGTGCCAGCAGCGACGACAGATACTACGAGCAGTACTTC	CASSDDRYYEQYF
.	TRBV10-3	.	TRBJ1-2	14	TGTGCCATCAGTGAGCCCTCGGGGGTGGAGGGCTACACCTTC	CAISEPSGVEGYTF
.	TRBV5-4	.	TRBJ2-7	13	TGTGCCAGCAGCCCGGAGGGGACCTACGAGCAGTACTTC	CASSPEGTYEQYF
.	TRBV5-6	TRBD2	TRBJ2-2	17	TGTGCCAGCCAATTCGCCCTAGCGGGGGGGCTGCCCGGGGAGCTGTTTTTT	CASQFALAGGLPGELFF
few	TRBV18	TRBD1	TRBJ1-1	15	TGTGCCAGCTCACCACCACAGGGGAGGAACACTGAAGCTTTCTTT	CASSPPQGRNTEAFF
.	TRBV7-9	TRBD2	TRBJ2-7	12	TGTGCCAGCAGCTTAGAAGCGGGAGGGCAGTACTTC	CASSLEAGGQYF
.	TRBV6-5	TRBD1	TRBJ2-7	15	TGTGCCAGCAGTCGGACAGGACAAATAAGCTACGAGCAGTACTTC	CASSRTGQISYEQYF
many	TRBV7-2	.	TRBJ1-6	15	TGTGCCAGCAGCACGAGACGGGGACCCAATTCACCCCTCCACTTT	CASSTRRGPNSPLHF
.	TRBV11-1	.	TRBJ1-1	16	TGTGCCAGCAGCTCCGGGATTGGTTGGGGAGGCACTGAAGCTTTCTTT	CASSSGIGWGGTEAFF
.	TRBV18	.	TRBJ2-1	12	TGTGCCAGCTCGCCCCTTGGGAATGAGCAGTTCTTC	CASSPLGNEQFF
once	TRBV27	TRBD1	TRBJ1-4	15	TGTGCCAGCAGTTTCGCAAGGGGGCGCGATGAAAAACTGTTTTTT	CASSFARGRDEKLFF
.	TRBV7-6	TRBD1	TRBJ1-4	14	TGTGCCAGCAGCTCTGGACAGGGGACCGGAAAACTGTTTTTT	CASSSGQGTGKLFF
few	TRBV28	.	TRBJ1-6	16	TGTGCCAGCCTTTCCCGTATCGGGGTGATTAATTCACCCCTCCACTTT	CASLSRIGVINSPLHF
.	TRBV5-8	.	TRBJ2-1	16	TGTGCCAGCAGCCGGGGAACAGGGCTGAACATTGATGAGCAGTTCTTC	CASSRGTGLNIDEQFF
.	TRBV7-2	.	TRBJ1-1	14	TGTGCCAGCAGCTTAAGGCCAGGGAGCACTGAAGCTTTCTTT	CASSLRPGSTEAFF
.	TRBV5-6	TRBD1	TRBJ2-5	17	TGTGCCAGCAGCTTGGAGACAGGGGGAGTGTACCAAGAGACCCAGTACTTC	CASSLETGGVYQETQYF
.	TRBV19	TRBD1	TRBJ2-4	16	TGTGCCAGTAGGAACACAGGGACAGGGGGTTCGGGCATTCAGTACTTC	CASRNTGTGGSGIQYF
.	TRBV18	.	TRBJ2-2	15	TGTGCCAGCTCACCACGGAACATCAACACCGGGGAGCTGTTTTTT	CASSPRNINTGELFF
.	TRBV28	.	TRBJ1-2	12	TGTGCCACCACGACAACCTACTATGGCTACACCTTC	CATTTTYYGYTF
.	TRBV5-1	TRBD1	TRBJ1-1	15	TGCGCCAGCAGTCCCGGACAGGACGGGAACACTGAAGCTTTCTTT	CASSPGQDGNTEAFF
once	TRBV5-8	.	TRBJ1-2	15	TGTGCCAGCAGCTTGGCCCTGGAACAGGGCTATGGCTACACCTTC	CASSLALEQGYGYTF
.	TRBV10-1	TRBD2	TRBJ2-7	16	TGCGCCAGCAGTCCGGGAGGAGCGGGGGAGATCTACGAGCAGTACTTC	CASSPGGAGEIYEQYF
many	TRBV29-1	.	TRBJ2-3	15	TGCAGCGTTGATTGGGGGGGGCGAAACACAGATACGCAGTATTTT	CSVDWGGRNTDTQYF
.	TRBV19	TRBD1	TRBJ1-1	14	TGTGCCAGTAGTCCGGGACAGCCGAACACTGAAGCTTTCTTT	CASSPGQPNTEAFF
.	TRBV10-3	.	TRBJ1-1	11	TGTGCCATCAGTGACACCGGTGAAGCTTTCTTT	CAISDTGEAFF
.	TRBV5-1	TRBD2	TRBJ2-5	15	TGCGCCAGCAGCCTAGCTAGCGGGGGGAAAGAGACCCAGTACTTC	CASSLASGGKETQYF
.	TRBV24-1	.	TRBJ1-1	13	TGTGCCACCAGTGGATCATCCGCGACTGAAGCTTTCTTT	CATSGSSATEAFF
.	TRBV7-7	.	TRBJ2-1	13	TGTGCTAGCGCTCTACGGGCGGGGAATGAGCAGTTCTTC	CASALRAGNEQFF
.	TRBV28	TRBD1	TRBJ1-2	14	TGTGCCAGCCGCCTAGACAGGGGGTTCTATGGCTACACCTTC	CASRLDRGFYGYTF
.	TRBV2	.	TRBJ2-7	12	TGTGCCAGCAAGGACGGAAACTACGAGCAGTACTTC	CASKDGNYEQYF
.	TRBV23-1	.	TRBJ1-1	17	TGCGCCAGCAGTCTTGGATGGGAAGGGCCCATGAACACTGAAGCTTTCTTT	CASSLGWEGPMNTEAFF
.	TRBV3-1/TRBV3-2	.	TRBJ1-2	15	TGTGCCAGCAGCAAGGGACTTTCGCGGCTGTATGGCTACACCTTC	CASSKGLSRLYGYTF
.	TRBV18	.	TRBJ1-1	15	TGTGCCAGCTCACCATCTATGGGGCTGAACACTGAAGCTTTCTTT	CASSPSMGLNTEAFF
.	TRBV18	.	TRBJ1-2	14	TGTGCCAGCTCACCAAGCAGCTCTAACTATGGCTACACCTTC	CASSPSSSNYGYTF
.	TRBV18	.	TRBJ1-4	15	TGTGCCAGCTCACCCGGATTTGAGGGGAGAGAAAAACTGTTTTTT	CASSPGFEGREKLFF
.	TRBV19	.	TRBJ2-6	16	TGTGCCAGTAGTTCTCCAGAGGGGGCTGGGGCCAACGTCCTGACTTTC	CASSSPEGAGANVLTF
.	TRBV18	.	TRBJ1-5	14	TGTGCCAGCTCACCACAGGAGAGCTTCTTGCCCCAGCATTTT	CASSPQESFLPQHF
once	TRBV29-1	TRBD1	TRBJ1-2	12	TGCAGCGTCCTTGACAGGGACTATGGCTACACCTTC	CSVLDRDYGYTF
.	TRBV28	TRBD1	TRBJ1-5	15	TGTGCCAGCAGGAGACAGGGGATTAGCAATCAGCCCCAGCATTTT	CASRRQGISNQPQHF
.	TRBV9	TRBD2	TRBJ2-4	13	TGTGCCAACATGTTACTAGCGATTGACATTCAGTACTTC	CANMLLAIDIQYF